The 25 T cell receptor beta chains given below trace back to one sample, sequenced in a study of T cell repertoires in cytomegalovirus infection. These receptors' targets are unknown. TCRdb analysed the reads with MiXCR anew, one entry per CDR3 protein. This table has 700,000 to 950,000 distinct CDR3 sequences, 30% to 35% appearing once. This material consisted of cultured CD8+ T cells from PBMCs, taken from culture after CMV antigen stimulation. The origin of the receptors is a human donor in good health (CMV status not recorded). Some clones in this sample may be carry-over from other donors' samples.

This clonotype has more than one count but fewer than ten. The chain links TRBV6-5 to TRBJ2-2; D call uncertain. The V end lost 0 bases, the J end lost 1 base, and 12 bases lay between the germline ends. This CDR3 has 17 residues. Germline V lookup: CDR1 MNHEY, CDR2 SVGAGI. The DNA of the CDR3 is TGTGCCAGCAGTTACTCGAACCCCCCCGAGAACACCGGGGAGCTGTTTTTT. Translation gives CASSYSNPPENTGELFF.

A few counts support this clonotype. The J gene is TRBJ2-1, the V gene TRBV29-1; 10 nucleotides match TRBD1. The CDR3 is made up of 13 amino acids. The J segment lost 8 bases and the V segment lost 6 bases, leaving 7 bases of the junction unmatched. Germline CDR1 and CDR2: SQVTM and ANQGSEA. CDR3: CSVETGTGDEQFF. The CDR3 region has the DNA TGCAGCGTAGAAACCGGGACAGGGGATGAGCAGTTCTTC.

The rearrangement links TRBV6-1 to TRBJ2-1, with 9 bases aligning to TRBD2. CDR3 length: 16 amino acids. Germline loops: CDR1 MNHNS, CDR2 SASEGT. V trimming: 7 bases; J trimming: 0 bases; junction bases outside the gene matches: 7. CDR3 bases: TGTGCCAGCATTCTAGCGGGGTTAAGCTCCTACAATGAGCAGTTCTTC. Encoded protein: CASILAGLSSYNEQFF.

This clonotype came up a few times. The genes are TRBV4-1 and TRBJ2-7; 7 bases line up with TRBD2. Germline assignment: CDR1 MGHRA and CDR2 YSYEKL. The CDR3 runs to 15 residues. With V trimmed by 0 bases and J by 2 bases, 4 bases remained unmatched. The CDR3 DNA sequence: TGCGCCAGCAGCCAAGATAGCGGGTCGACCTACGAGCAGTACTTC. It translates to CASSQDSGSTYEQYF.

This clonotype showed up just once. This rearrangement joins TRBV19 to TRBJ2-7; D is unclear. Trimming stripped 3 bases from V and 6 bases from J, with 12 bases between. This CDR3 is built from 13 residues. Germline loops: CDR1 LNHDA, CDR2 SQIVND (reference sequence). The CDR3 loop is CASSIARGSEQYV. The CDR3, as DNA: TGTGCCAGTAGTATCGCTAGAGGCTCCGAGCAGTACGTC.

V and J are TRBV19 and TRBJ2-1; D is ambiguous. Germline assignment: CDR1 LNHDA and CDR2 SQIVND (reference sequence). There are 13 residues in the CDR3. V was cut by 5 bases and J by 6 bases, with 11 bases left in between. The CDR3 sequence: CASSLVPANEQFF. The CDR3 DNA sequence: TGTGCCAGTAGTCTAGTGCCAGCCAATGAGCAGTTCTTC.

The rearrangement links TRBV15 to TRBJ1-6; possible D gene TRBD1, 5 bases. V was clipped by 3 bases and J by 14 bases, with 23 bases between them. Per the germline V gene, CDR1 is LNHNV and CDR2 is YYDKDF (reference sequence). The CDR3 totals 16 residues. The CDR3 here is CATSRIAGPLGKALHF. The CDR3 DNA is TGTGCCACCAGCAGGATAGCGGGACCCCTAGGGAAGGCCCTCCACTTT.

This clonotype has just a few counts. The genes are TRBV7-8 and TRBJ2-1; tentatively, D is TRBD1 (5 bases). CDR3 length: 17 amino acids. V was pared by 3 bases and J by 0 bases, with 15 bases between. Germline V gene data show CDR1 as SGHVS and CDR2 as FQNEAQ. The chain's CDR3 is CASSFPGRASSYNEQFF. DNA for the CDR3: TGTGCCAGCAGCTTCCCGGGCAGGGCAAGCTCCTACAATGAGCAGTTCTTC.

This clonotype was counted only a few times. The genes are TRBV4-1 and TRBJ2-7; the D is unclear. CDR3 length: 16 residues. Trimming shortened V by 2 bases and J by 4 bases, and 18 bases separated the two germline ends. Germline CDR1 MGHRA, CDR2 YSYEKL. The CDR3 region is CASSQRKISSVYEQYF. For the CDR3, the DNA is TGCGCCAGCAGCCAACGAAAAATCTCGTCTGTTTACGAGCAGTACTTC.

Points on this clonotype: At one end, the junction sequence differs from germline, possibly due to a read error. This rearrangement joins TRBV27 to TRBJ1-1, with D perhaps TRBD1 (5 bases). The CDR3 loop spans 15 amino acids. Germline V gives CDR1 MNHEY, CDR2 SMNVEV (reference sequence). In DNA, the CDR3 is TGTGCCAGCACCTGGCGAGGGGATGGGAACGCTGAAGCTTTCTTT. Translation: CASTWRGDGNAEAFF.

The chain couples TRBV3-1 to TRBJ2-7; D is undetermined. Germline CDR1 LGHDT, CDR2 YNNKEL (reference sequence). V was shortened by 2 bases and J by 7 bases, with 9 bases between the two germline ends. CDR3 length equals 12 residues. CDR3 loop: CASSQPGPEQYF. The CDR3 DNA follows: TGTGCCAGCAGCCAACCCGGACCTGAGCAGTACTTC.

V and J are TRBV24-1 and TRBJ1-1; no clear D gene. The V end was cut by 4 bases, the J end by 2 bases, with 7 bases between. The length of the CDR3 is 13 residues. Germline V gene lookup returns CDR1 KGHDR and CDR2 SFDVKD. The CDR3 loop is CATSERGNTEAFF. As DNA, the CDR3 is TGTGCCACCAGTGAGCGGGGAAACACTGAAGCTTTCTTT.

The sample holds many counts of this clonotype. The rearrangement uses TRBV7-2 and TRBJ2-5; D call uncertain. V dropped 0 bases and J dropped 4 bases, with 3 bases sitting between them. The CDR3 is made up of 12 amino acids. Germline CDR1 is SGHTA and CDR2 is FQGNSA. Here the CDR3 reads CASSLAAETQYF. Here the CDR3 DNA reads TGTGCCAGCAGCTTAGCGGCAGAGACCCAGTACTTC.

This clonotype was seen a few times. The chain is built from TRBV2 and TRBJ1-1; TRBD1 matches 7 bases. The V gene end was trimmed by 4 bases and the J gene end by 1 base; junction bases not matched to a gene: 9. CDR1 SNHLY and CDR2 FYNNEI come from the germline V gene. The CDR3 spans 16 residues. DNA of the CDR3: TGTGCCAGCAGTGGTAGGCAGGGGGAAGAGAACACTGAAGCTTTCTTT. It codes for CASSGRQGEENTEAFF.

The genes are TRBV2 and TRBJ2-1, with 11 bases matching TRBD2. The CDR3 has 18 amino acids. Losses at the gene ends were 0 bases for V and 5 bases for J; bases not matched to a gene: 9. The germline gives CDR1 SNHLY, CDR2 FYNNEI. The DNA for the CDR3 is TGTGCCAGCAGTGAAGCCCTAGCGGGGGGCCTCGGTGACAATGAGCAGTTCTTC. Protein: CASSEALAGGLGDNEQFF.

This clonotype has just a few counts. The chain recombines TRBV7-2 with TRBJ2-1, with D maybe TRBD1 (5 bases). The germline V gene has CDR1 SGHTA and CDR2 FQGNSA. The length of the CDR3 is 13 residues. The V and J ends lost 6 bases and 4 bases respectively, with 10 bases between them. CDR3 bases: TGTGCCAGCAGTTTTAGACAGTACAATGAGCAGTTCTTC. This codes for CASSFRQYNEQFF.

This clonotype came up a few times. The rearrangement joins TRBV10-3 to TRBJ1-2; D possibly corresponds to TRBD1 (5 bases). Germline V lookup: CDR1 ENHRY, CDR2 SYGVKD. The CDR3 has 17 residues. Trimming pared 2 bases from V and 8 bases from J, leaving 24 bases between. For the CDR3, the DNA is TGTGCCATCAGTGAGGAGGGGCAGACCCTTACCATAGGGGGCTACACCTTC. Translated, it gives CAISEEGQTLTIGGYTF.

This clonotype occurred a few times. This rearrangement joins TRBV20-1 to TRBJ1-6, with a tentative D call TRBD1 (5 bases). Between the trimmed V and J ends, which lost 1 base and 8 bases, there was a span of 15 bases. CDR3 size: 15 residues. From germline, CDR1 is DFQATT and CDR2 SNEGSKA (reference sequence). CDR3 sequence reads: CSARVEGRRDSPLHF. The CDR3 DNA reads TGCAGTGCTAGAGTGGAGGGGAGAAGGGATTCACCCCTCCACTTT.

For the CDR3, the DNA is TGTGCCAGTAGTGGGACTAGCGCCTATAGCACAGATACGCAGTATTTT. Encoded protein: CASSGTSAYSTDTQYF. The V and J genes are TRBV19 and TRBJ2-3, with 10 bases lining up with TRBD2. Germline V gene data show CDR1 as LNHDA and CDR2 as SQIVND (reference sequence). The CDR3 loop spans 16 amino acids. Unmatched junction bases numbered 5, after V lost 5 bases and J lost 0 bases.

This clonotype was found a few times. This sequence joins TRBV6-6 and TRBJ1-2; the D gene is possibly TRBD1 (5 bases). The CDR3 runs 14 residues. The ends were cut back, 2 bases at V and 4 bases at J, with 11 bases in the middle. Germline V gene lookup returns CDR1 MNHNY and CDR2 SVGAGI (reference sequence). CDR3: CASSYQARVYGYTF. CDR3 DNA sequence: TGTGCCAGCAGTTACCAAGCCAGGGTCTATGGCTACACCTTC.

This clonotype has at least ten counts. This chain connects TRBV7-9 to TRBJ2-7, with 9 bases that match TRBD1. V lost 5 bases, J lost 0 bases, and 5 bases stayed unmatched. The V gene's germline CDR1 is SEHNR and CDR2 FQNEAQ (reference sequence). The CDR3 totals 15 residues. The CDR3 reads CASSTGQGSSYEQYV. DNA of the CDR3: TGTGCCAGCAGCACCGGACAGGGGAGCTCCTACGAGCAGTACGTC.

This clonotype came up a few times. This sequence joins TRBV27 and TRBJ2-7; the D gene is possibly TRBD1 (5 bases). The CDR3 totals 14 residues. Trimming pared 4 bases from V and 4 bases from J, leaving 14 bases between. The germline gives CDR1 MNHEY, CDR2 SMNVEV (reference sequence). The CDR3 DNA reads TGTGCCAGCAGTTCCCGAGACAGCTTTTACGAGCAGTACGTC. It encodes CASSSRDSFYEQYV.

The V gene is TRBV5-1, the J gene TRBJ2-1; no firm D call. Germline assignment: CDR1 SGHRS and CDR2 YFSETQ. This CDR3 contains 12 residues. V lost 3 bases, J lost 10 bases, and 11 bases lay in between. The CDR3 nucleotides read TGCGCCAGCAGCTCTGACACCATCGAGCAGTTCTTC. The encoded protein is CASSSDTIEQFF.

The V call is TRBV6-6, the J call TRBJ1-3; D gene unclear. Trimming removed 6 bases from V and 0 bases from J, with 9 bases in between. CDR3 length: 14 residues. CDR1 and CDR2 from the germline V gene are MNHNY and SVGAGI (reference sequence). CDR3: CASSYVSSGNTIYF. The CDR3 coding sequence is TGTGCCAGCAGCTACGTCAGCTCTGGAAACACCATATATTTT.

The gene calls are TRBV6-2 or TRBV6-3 and TRBJ1-1; TRBD1 might be the D (6 bases). CDR1 MNHEY and CDR2 SVGEGT come from the germline V gene. Trimming took off 10 bases at V and 6 bases at J, with 18 bases between the two ends. The CDR3 spans 13 residues. CDR3 loop: CANRDMGGPEAFF. CDR3 DNA sequence: TGTGCCAACAGAGACATGGGGGGGCCTGAAGCTTTCTTT.